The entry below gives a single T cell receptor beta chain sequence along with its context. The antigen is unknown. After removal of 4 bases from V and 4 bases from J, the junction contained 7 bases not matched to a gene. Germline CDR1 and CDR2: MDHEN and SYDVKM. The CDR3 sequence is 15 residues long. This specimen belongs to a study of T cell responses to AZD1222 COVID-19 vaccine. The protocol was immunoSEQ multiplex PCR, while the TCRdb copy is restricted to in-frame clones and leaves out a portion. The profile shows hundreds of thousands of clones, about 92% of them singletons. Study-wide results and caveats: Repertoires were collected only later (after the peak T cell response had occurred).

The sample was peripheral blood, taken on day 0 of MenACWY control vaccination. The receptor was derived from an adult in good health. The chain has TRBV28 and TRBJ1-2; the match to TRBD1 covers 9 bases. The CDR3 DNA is TGTGCCAGCAGTTCCTCCGGGACAGGGCGCTATGGCTACACCTTC. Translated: CASSSSGTGRYGYTF.